The 27 T cell receptor beta chains below all came from one sample that was sequenced in a study of blood T cell repertoires in COVID-19. The repertoire was sequenced with immunoSEQ multiplex PCR; TCRdb's copy has only in-frame clones and lacks some. The sample records 350,000 or so clones, around 89% being singletons. The specimen was peripheral blood. These receptors were taken from a man between 18 and 35 years old with active or convalescent COVID-19.

CDR3 loop: CAISDLGQGTYEQYF. The CDR3, as DNA: TGTGCCATCAGTGATCTCGGGCAGGGGACCTACGAGCAGTACTTC. The V and J genes are TRBV10-3 and TRBJ2-7, with a possible D match to TRBD1 (6 bases). There are 15 residues in the CDR3. V was shortened by 3 bases and J by 2 bases, with 14 bases between the two germline ends. Germline CDR1 and CDR2: ENHRY and SYGVKD.

The chain employs TRBV24-1 and TRBJ2-1; TRBD2 might be the D (5 bases). Germline CDR1 KGHDR, CDR2 SFDVKD. The CDR3 totals 14 residues. V dropped 3 bases and J dropped 8 bases, with 13 bases sitting between them. CDR3 DNA sequence: TGTGCCACCAGTGATCCGAGAGGGTCGGATGAGCAGTTCTTC. This codes for CATSDPRGSDEQFF.

The chain employs TRBV4-3 and TRBJ2-7; TRBD2 is a possible D gene (5 bases). CDR1 LGHNA and CDR2 YSLEER come from the germline V gene. Trimming pared 3 bases from V and 4 bases from J, leaving 10 bases between. CDR3 size: 13 residues. Here the CDR3 reads CASSHRRGYEQYF. CDR3 bases: TGCGCCAGCAGCCACCGTCGGGGTTACGAGCAGTACTTC.

The CDR3 loop is CASSPTSGTNVGKNIQYF. CDR3 bases: TGTGCCAGCAGCCCGACTAGCGGGACAAACGTTGGCAAAAACATTCAGTACTTC. This sequence joins TRBV9 and TRBJ2-4, with TRBD2 matching over 11 bases. The CDR3 is 18 residues long. CDR1 and CDR2 from the germline V gene are SGDLS and YYNGEE. J lost 3 bases, V lost 4 bases, and 12 bases had no gene match. The complete variable domain, with remaining parts taken from reference TRBV9 and TRBJ2-4, reads DSGVTQTPKHLITATGQRVTLRCSPRSGDLSVYWYQQSLDQGLQFLIQYYNGEERAKGNILERFSAQQFPDLHSELNLSSLELGDSALYFCASSPTSGTNVGKNIQYFGAGTRLSVL.

The rearrangement links TRBV18 to TRBJ2-7, with 10 bases identical to TRBD1. CDR1 is KGHSH and CDR2 is LQKENI in the germline V gene. After removal of 1 base from V and 3 bases from J, the junction contained 3 bases not matched to a gene. The CDR3 is 15 amino acids. The CDR3 region has the DNA TGTGCCAGCTCACCACGACAGGGGGCGGGCTACGAGCAGTACTTC. Translated: CASSPRQGAGYEQYF.

The chain joins TRBV4-1 to TRBJ2-3; 10 positions agree with TRBD2. The CDR3 covers 21 residues. In germline, CDR1 is MGHRA, CDR2 YSYEKL. The ends lost 1 base at V and 0 bases at J; junction bases unmatched: 16. The CDR3 loop reads CASSQAGLAGGLRASTDTQYF. The CDR3 bases are TGCGCCAGCAGCCAAGCGGGATTAGCGGGAGGACTAAGGGCTAGCACAGATACGCAGTATTTT.

J is TRBJ1-5 and V is TRBV5-6, with 7 bases matching TRBD1. Germline values: CDR1 SGHDT, CDR2 YYEEEE. V lost 1 base and J lost 5; bases outside the gene matches: 6. The CDR3 has 15 residues. Here the CDR3 reads CASSLYGTEYQPQHF. CDR3 in DNA: TGTGCCAGCAGCTTGTATGGGACAGAGTATCAGCCCCAGCATTTT.

V gene TRBV19 combines with J gene TRBJ2-5, with TRBD2 matching 9 bases. Germline CDR1 reads LNHDA; CDR2 reads SQIVND (reference sequence). V gave up 6 bases and J gave up 4 bases; unmatched junction bases: 12. CDR3 length equals 16 residues. The CDR3 region is CASSPKGGRAPETQYF. CDR3 nucleotide sequence: TGTGCCAGTAGCCCTAAAGGCGGGAGGGCCCCAGAGACCCAGTACTTC.

The gene calls are TRBV4-3 and TRBJ1-2, with 8 bases matching TRBD1. This CDR3 region has 14 residues. Germline loops: CDR1 LGHNA, CDR2 YSLEER. With V trimmed by 1 base and J by 8 bases, 6 bases remained unmatched. The CDR3 bases are TGCGCCAGCAGCCAAGTGGACAGGGCGGAAGGCTACACCTTC. Encoded protein: CASSQVDRAEGYTF.

In regard to this clone: Germline is not matched at one junction end, which may reflect a read error. The chain couples TRBV28 to TRBJ2-7; weak D call: TRBD2 (5 bases). CDR1 and CDR2 from the germline V gene are MDHEN and SYDVKM. This CDR3 has 14 amino acids. The CDR3 bases are TGTGCCAGCAGTCAGAGCGGAATCTCCTACGGGCAGTACTTC. This gives the protein CASSQSGISYGQYF.

This clone showed up just once. The V gene is TRBV19, the J gene TRBJ2-3; 8 bases line up with TRBD1. Germline trimming cut 3 bases from V and 2 bases from J; bases unmatched to any gene: 13. In germline, CDR1 is LNHDA, CDR2 SQIVND (reference sequence). The CDR3 length is 18 residues. CDR3 protein: CASSISLGTGLYTDTQYF. The CDR3 DNA sequence: TGTGCCAGTAGTATCTCACTCGGGACAGGACTCTACACAGATACGCAGTATTTT.

The rearrangement uses TRBV24-1 and TRBJ2-2; 10 bases fit TRBD1. Unmatched junction bases numbered 33, after V lost 10 bases and J lost 2 bases. Germline CDR1 reads KGHDR; CDR2 reads SFDVKD. The CDR3 is 24 residues long. The CDR3 protein is CATYSMEGWGRDRGIGKNTGELFF. The CDR3 DNA reads as TGTGCCACGTACTCTATGGAGGGGTGGGGCCGGGACAGGGGAATTGGGAAAAACACCGGGGAGCTGTTTTTT.

The chain couples TRBV27 to TRBJ2-1; 8 bases line up with TRBD2. The CDR3 length is 13 residues. Per the germline V gene, CDR1 is MNHEY and CDR2 is SMNVEV (reference sequence). Unmatched junction bases numbered 5, after V lost 7 bases and J lost 6 bases. This CDR3 reads CASKSGLANEQFF. In DNA, the CDR3 is TGTGCCAGCAAATCCGGACTAGCCAATGAGCAGTTCTTC.

The V gene is TRBV5-6, the J gene TRBJ1-4; D remains unclear. With 2 bases removed from V and 8 bases from J, the gap between germline ends came to 13 bases. This CDR3 region has 14 residues. Germline V gene sequence: CDR1 SGHDT, CDR2 YYEEEE. Here the CDR3 DNA reads TGTGCCAGCAGCTTCTCGGGGTTACGAGAAAAACTGTTTTTT. Translated: CASSFSGLREKLFF.

This sequence joins TRBV19 and TRBJ2-7; the match to TRBD2 covers 7 bases. The CDR3 loop spans 14 amino acids. In germline, CDR1 is LNHDA, CDR2 SQIVND (reference sequence). Trimming took 0 bases from V and 3 from J; bases not matched to a gene: 2. The CDR3 spells CASSIDWGGYEQYF. CDR3 nucleotide sequence: TGTGCCAGTAGTATAGACTGGGGGGGCTACGAGCAGTACTTC. Full variable domain (remainder filled in from reference TRBV19 and TRBJ2-7): DGGITQSPKYLFRKEGQNVTLSCEQNLNHDAMYWYRQDPGQGLRLIYYSQIVNDFQKGDIAEGYSVSREKKESFPLTVTSAQKNPTAFYLCASSIDWGGYEQYFGPGTRLTVT.

The chain joins TRBV27 to TRBJ1-5; D is perhaps TRBD1 (5 bases). CDR1 is MNHEY, CDR2 SMNVEV, per germline (reference sequence). The CDR3 is 13 residues long. Trimming took off 6 bases at V and 5 bases at J, with 11 bases between the two ends. The CDR3 loop reads CASSSQAHQPQHF. The CDR3 bases are TGTGCCAGCAGCTCACAGGCACATCAGCCCCAGCATTTT.

The chain has TRBV13 and TRBJ2-1; D gene unclear. Germline V lookup: CDR1 PRHDT, CDR2 FYEKMQ (reference sequence). This CDR3 spans 16 amino acids. V was cut by 5 bases and J by 4 bases, with 18 bases left in between. The DNA of the CDR3 is TGTGCCAGCAGCCAGCGTATTAATCCCCTATACAATGAGCAGTTCTTC. This codes for CASSQRINPLYNEQFF.

The J gene is TRBJ1-5, the V gene TRBV6-5; D unresolved. From germline, CDR1 is MNHEY and CDR2 SVGAGI. There are 15 residues in the CDR3. V lost 0 bases, J lost 1 base, and 7 bases lay in between. The CDR3 DNA reads as TGTGCCAGCAGTTACTCGCCTCAGAGCAATCAGCCCCAGCATTTT. Its protein is CASSYSPQSNQPQHF.

The chain uses TRBV19 and TRBJ2-7; TRBD2 aligns across 7 bases. Germline V gene lookup returns CDR1 LNHDA and CDR2 SQIVND (reference sequence). V dropped 7 bases and J dropped 0; count of bases not matched to a gene: 12. The CDR3 is 16 amino acids. Written as DNA, the CDR3 is TGTGCCAGTACCCCAACGGGGGGTTTGAGCTCCTACGAGCAGTACTTC. It specifies CASTPTGGLSSYEQYF. Using reference TRBV19 and TRBJ2-7 for the parts outside the CDR3, the full variable domain is DGGITQSPKYLFRKEGQNVTLSCEQNLNHDAMYWYRQDPGQGLRLIYYSQIVNDFQKGDIAEGYSVSREKKESFPLTVTSAQKNPTAFYLCASTPTGGLSSYEQYFGPGTRLTVT.

V usage is TRBV27 and J usage is TRBJ1-5, with 8 positions matching TRBD1. In germline, CDR1 is MNHEY, CDR2 SMNVEV (reference sequence). CDR3 length equals 15 residues. The V segment lost 8 bases and the J segment 3 bases; nucleotides outside the gene matches: 9. The CDR3 region is CASGLGQGYNQPQHF. The CDR3 DNA follows: TGTGCCAGCGGACTCGGACAGGGATACAATCAGCCCCAGCATTTT.

The rearrangement joins TRBV11-2 to TRBJ2-2; TRBD2 is a possible D gene (6 bases). The CDR3 has 15 amino acids. Between the trimmed V and J ends, which lost 4 bases and 3 bases, there was a span of 12 bases. CDR1 is SGHAT and CDR2 is FQNNGV in the germline V gene. The DNA of the CDR3 is TGTGCCAGCAGCTGGCGGGGAAGGGACACCGGGGAGCTGTTTTTT. Translated, it gives CASSWRGRDTGELFF.

The rearrangement uses TRBV7-3 and TRBJ2-1, with a tentative D call TRBD2 (5 bases). Trimming shortened V by 3 bases and J by 5 bases, and 14 bases separated the two germline ends. Germline CDR1 is SGHTA and CDR2 is FQGTGA. This CDR3 has 15 amino acids. The CDR3 DNA reads TGTGCCAGCAGCTTTACCAGCGGTCCAAACAATGAGCAGTTCTTC. It yields the protein CASSFTSGPNNEQFF.

The table lists this clone with a count of one. V is TRBV9 and J is TRBJ2-3, with D unresolved. The germline gives CDR1 SGDLS, CDR2 YYNGEE. V gave up 0 bases and J gave up 2 bases, with 7 bases separating them. The CDR3 loop spans 14 amino acids. CDR3 nucleotide sequence: TGTGCCAGCAGCGTAGAACATTACACAGATACGCAGTATTTT. This codes for CASSVEHYTDTQYF. The complete variable domain, with remaining parts taken from reference TRBV9 and TRBJ2-3, reads DSGVTQTPKHLITATGQRVTLRCSPRSGDLSVYWYQQSLDQGLQFLIQYYNGEERAKGNILERFSAQQFPDLHSELNLSSLELGDSALYFCASSVEHYTDTQYFGPGTRLTVL.

The rearrangement uses TRBV30 and TRBJ2-7; D call uncertain. The V and J ends lost 1 base and 0 bases respectively, with 7 bases between them. Per germline, CDR1 GTSNPN and CDR2 SVGIG (reference sequence). The CDR3 sequence is 13 residues long. The chain's CDR3 is CAWSASLSYEQYF. The CDR3 DNA follows: TGTGCCTGGAGTGCCTCCCTCTCCTACGAGCAGTACTTC.

This clone was recorded once. The V and J genes are TRBV27 and TRBJ1-1, with D hard to call. CDR3 length equals 12 residues. Looked up from germline, CDR1 is MNHEY and CDR2 is SMNVEV (reference sequence). V was trimmed by 5 bases and J by 1 base, leaving 5 bases between them. CDR3 coding DNA: TGTGCCAGCAGTGGGCCGAACACTGAAGCTTTCTTT. This encodes CASSGPNTEAFF.

This chain uses TRBV5-6 with TRBJ2-1, with D tentatively TRBD2 (6 bases). Germline V gene data show CDR1 as SGHDT and CDR2 as YYEEEE. Trimming removed 4 bases at V and 4 bases at J, with 21 bases between. The CDR3 runs 17 residues. The CDR3 loop reads CASSQIREGGLYNEQFF. Written as DNA, the CDR3 is TGTGCCAGCAGCCAAATACGAGAGGGAGGATTGTACAATGAGCAGTTCTTC. Looking up the rest from reference TRBV5-6 and TRBJ2-1 gives the full variable domain: DAGVTQSPTHLIKTRGQQVTLRCSPKSGHDTVSWYQQALGQGPQFIFQYYEEEERQRGNFPDRFSGHQFPNYSSELNVNALLLGDSALYLCASSQIREGGLYNEQFFGPGTRLTVL.

V and J are TRBV25-1 and TRBJ1-3; the D gene is possibly TRBD1 (6 bases). V lost 6 bases and J lost 4, with 16 bases in between. CDR1 and CDR2 (germline): MGHDK, SYGVNS. CDR3 length equals 15 residues. The CDR3 sequence is CASREVGTIGNTIYF. The CDR3 nucleotides read TGTGCCAGCAGAGAGGTAGGGACAATAGGAAACACCATATATTTT. The full variable domain, in which reference TRBV25-1 and TRBJ1-3 provide the parts outside the CDR3, is EADIYQTPRYLVIGTGKKITLECSQTMGHDKMYWYQQDPGMELHLIHYSYGVNSTEKGDLSSESTVSRIRTEHFPLTLESARPSHTSQYLCASREVGTIGNTIYFGEGSWLTVV.